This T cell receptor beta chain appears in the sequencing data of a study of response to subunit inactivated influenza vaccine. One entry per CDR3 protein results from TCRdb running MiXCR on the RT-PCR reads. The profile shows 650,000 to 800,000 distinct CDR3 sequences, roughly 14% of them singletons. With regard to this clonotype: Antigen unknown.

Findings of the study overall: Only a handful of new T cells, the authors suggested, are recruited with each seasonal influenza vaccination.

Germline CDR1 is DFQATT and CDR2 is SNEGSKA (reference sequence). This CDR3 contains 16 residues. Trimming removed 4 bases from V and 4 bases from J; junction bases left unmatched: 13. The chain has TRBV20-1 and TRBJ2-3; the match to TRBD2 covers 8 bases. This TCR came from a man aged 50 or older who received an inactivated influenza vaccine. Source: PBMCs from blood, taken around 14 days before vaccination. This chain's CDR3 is CSATVIAGRDPDTQYF. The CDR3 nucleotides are TGCAGTGCTACCGTAATAGCGGGGCGAGACCCAGATACGCAGTATTTT.